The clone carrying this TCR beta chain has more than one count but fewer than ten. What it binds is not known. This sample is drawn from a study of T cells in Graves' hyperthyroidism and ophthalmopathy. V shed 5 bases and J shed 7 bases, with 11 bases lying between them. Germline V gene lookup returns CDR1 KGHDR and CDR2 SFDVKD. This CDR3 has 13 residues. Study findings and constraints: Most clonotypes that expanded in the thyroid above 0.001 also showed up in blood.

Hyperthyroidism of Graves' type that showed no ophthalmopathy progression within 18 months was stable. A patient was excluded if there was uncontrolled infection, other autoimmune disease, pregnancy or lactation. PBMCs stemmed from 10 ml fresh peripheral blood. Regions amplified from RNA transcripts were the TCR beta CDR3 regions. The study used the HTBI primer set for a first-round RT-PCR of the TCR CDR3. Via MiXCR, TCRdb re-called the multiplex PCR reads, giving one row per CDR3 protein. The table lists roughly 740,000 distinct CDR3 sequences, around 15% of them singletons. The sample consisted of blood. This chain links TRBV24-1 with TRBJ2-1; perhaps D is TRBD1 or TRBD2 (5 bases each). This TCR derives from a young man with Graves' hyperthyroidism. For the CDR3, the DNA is TGTGCCACCAGTGTTCGGGGCGGAAATGAGCAGTTCTTC. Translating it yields CATSVRGGNEQFF.